This T cell receptor beta chain was recovered during a study of blood T cell repertoires in COVID-19. Study overall: There were acute and convalescent COVID-19 samples, and they came from the United States, Italy and Spain. The analysed material was cDNA or gDNA that came from T cells, B-cell-depleted T cells, or PBMCs.

Some clones are missing from TCRdb's copy, which holds only in-frame ones; the method was immunoSEQ multiplex PCR. The sample includes about 380,000 clones, 85% seen only once; the top ten take 3% to 4.5%. The CDR3 is 14 amino acids. The V gene end was trimmed by 0 bases and the J gene end by 10 bases; junction bases not matched to a gene: 4. Germline CDR1 SGDLS, CDR2 YYNGEE. The TCR originated in a young woman with acute or convalescent COVID-19. This chain connects TRBV9 to TRBJ1-6; 7 bases are shared with TRBD1. The sample comprised peripheral blood. The CDR3 nucleotides read TGTGCCAGCAGCGTAGAAGGGGGCAGATCACCCCTCCACTTT. Amino acids: CASSVEGGRSPLHF.